Shown below are 18 T cell receptor beta chains from a single sample sequenced in a study of beta chain features in type 1 diabetes. cDNA synthesis used the whole RNA isolate, giving expressed TCRB sequences. Libraries were prepared by immunoSEQ multiplex PCR; TCRdb keeps only in-frame clonotypes and omits some of them. The sample has 110,000 or so clones; 40% are singletons. Sequencing input: stem cell memory CD4+ T cells from blood. The receptors were sampled from a woman younger than 30 in good health.

This clone was counted a few times. The chain combines TRBV30 with TRBJ1-2; a possible D gene is TRBD1 (6 bases). Trimming removed 3 bases at V and 4 bases at J, with 15 bases between. The CDR3 covers 14 residues. The V gene's germline CDR1 is GTSNPN and CDR2 SVGIG (reference sequence). In DNA form, the CDR3 reads TGTGCCTGGAGAGAACAGGGAATATCCTATGGCTACACCTTC. Translation: CAWREQGISYGYTF.

The chain has TRBV6-5 and TRBJ2-1, with 8 bases aligning to TRBD2. CDR3 length: 15 residues. Germline CDR1 and CDR2: MNHEY and SVGAGI. The ends lost 8 bases at V and 6 bases at J; junction bases unmatched: 12. The CDR3 spells CASAPGTSFSNEQFF. The DNA of the CDR3 is TGTGCCAGCGCTCCCGGGACTAGTTTCTCCAATGAGCAGTTCTTC.

This chain uses TRBV5-1 with TRBJ2-1, with 7 bases that match TRBD2. CDR1 and CDR2 from the germline V gene are SGHRS and YFSETQ. Unmatched junction bases numbered 0, after V lost 0 bases and J lost 0 bases. This CDR3 region has 15 residues. The CDR3 sequence is CASSLGLASYNEQFF. DNA for the CDR3: TGCGCCAGCAGCTTGGGACTAGCCTCCTACAATGAGCAGTTCTTC.

This sequence joins TRBV29-1 and TRBJ1-4; 8 positions match TRBD1. Per germline, CDR1 SQVTM and CDR2 ANQGSEA. V lost 7 bases and J lost 4; bases outside the gene matches: 8. The CDR3 consists of 14 residues. Here the CDR3 DNA reads TGCAGCGGGGGAGACAGGGGTGATAATGAAAAACTGTTTTTT. Translating it yields CSGGDRGDNEKLFF.

J is TRBJ1-2 and V is TRBV11-2; 9 nucleotides align to TRBD1. J gave up 5 bases and V 6 bases, and 7 bases lay outside the gene matches. This CDR3 spans 14 amino acids. The germline CDR1 and CDR2 sequences are SGHAT and FQNNGV. The DNA of the CDR3 is TGTGCCAGCAGGGACGGGACAGGGTCGTATGGCTACACCTTC. Amino acid sequence: CASRDGTGSYGYTF.

The rearrangement uses TRBV5-1 and TRBJ2-1, with 8 bases matching TRBD2. The CDR3 spans 15 residues. Trimming at V came to 0 bases and at J to 9 bases, leaving 8 bases not matched to a gene. Germline V gives CDR1 SGHRS, CDR2 YFSETQ. The CDR3 DNA follows: TGCGCCAGCAGCTTGGTGGCGGGAGGATCCCTTGAGCAGTTCTTC. Amino acids: CASSLVAGGSLEQFF.

This clone was detected only a few times. The chain joins TRBV11-2 to TRBJ1-3, with 8 positions matching TRBD1. From germline, CDR1 is SGHAT and CDR2 FQNNGV. CDR3 length equals 14 residues. The V gene end was trimmed by 6 bases and the J gene end by 3 bases; junction bases not matched to a gene: 4. This CDR3 reads CASRQGADGNTIYF. DNA of the CDR3: TGTGCCAGCAGGCAGGGGGCGGATGGAAACACCATATATTTT.

In DNA, the CDR3 is TGTGCCAGCAGCGGATACAGGGAGCAGTACTTC. Amino acid sequence: CASSGYREQYF. The V and J genes are TRBV2 and TRBJ2-7; D is possibly TRBD1 (5 bases). CDR1 SNHLY and CDR2 FYNNEI come from the germline V gene. Trimming took off 6 bases at V and 7 bases at J, with 10 bases between the two ends. The CDR3 extends over 11 amino acids.

This clone was counted between two and nine times. The chain links TRBV5-4 to TRBJ2-5; maybe TRBD1 (6 bases). CDR1 and CDR2 (germline): SGHNT, YYREEE (reference sequence). The CDR3 sequence is 13 residues long. V gave up 4 bases and J gave up 5 bases, with 12 bases separating them. CDR3 loop: CASSRHREETQYF. CDR3 bases: TGTGCCAGCAGCAGACACAGGGAGGAGACCCAGTACTTC.

CDR3 DNA: TGTGCCAGCAGCGCCAGACAGGGGGGAAACGGGGAGCTGTTTTTT. It is translated as CASSARQGGNGELFF. The gene calls are TRBV7-6 and TRBJ2-2; 9 nucleotides align to TRBD1. Germline V gene lookup returns CDR1 SGHVS and CDR2 FNYEAQ. CDR3 length: 15 residues. Losses at the gene ends were 5 bases for V and 7 bases for J; bases not matched to a gene: 8.

The table lists this clone with a few counts. This chain joins TRBV28 and TRBJ1-2, with D possibly matching TRBD1 (5 bases). This CDR3 spans 15 amino acids. V was clipped by 5 bases and J by 8 bases, with 21 bases between them. Germline V lookup: CDR1 MDHEN, CDR2 SYDVKM. CDR3 DNA: TGTGCCAGCAGTCCACAGGCGGGGGGATCAAGAGGCTACACCTTC. This translates into CASSPQAGGSRGYTF.

V and J are TRBV5-1 and TRBJ2-2; 8 bases fit TRBD1. The CDR3 contains 15 residues. The V gene end was trimmed by 5 bases and the J gene end by 1 base; junction bases not matched to a gene: 4. From germline, CDR1 is SGHRS and CDR2 YFSETQ. In nucleotides, the CDR3 is TGCGCCAGCAGTCCGACAGGGGTGAACACCGGGGAGCTGTTTTTT. Translated, it gives CASSPTGVNTGELFF.

This chain links TRBV28 with TRBJ1-2; a possible D gene is TRBD1 (6 bases). Per germline, CDR1 MDHEN and CDR2 SYDVKM. This CDR3 spans 14 amino acids. V was clipped by 6 bases and J by 8 bases, with 19 bases between them. CDR3 in DNA: TGTGCCAGCAGACGACCGACAGGTCCCCTAGGCTACACCTTC. This sequence encodes CASRRPTGPLGYTF.

This clone appeared a few times. The chain couples TRBV11-2 to TRBJ1-1, with D tentatively TRBD1 (5 bases). Deletions cut 10 bases from V and 5 bases from J, with 20 bases between. This CDR3 comprises 14 residues. Germline V gene lookup returns CDR1 SGHAT and CDR2 FQNNGV. The CDR3: CATLPRQLGTEAFF. DNA of the CDR3: TGTGCCACCCTGCCCCGACAGTTGGGGACTGAAGCTTTCTTT.

Regarding this clone: Other nucleotide sequences in the sample specify the same CDR3. The chain joins TRBV28 to TRBJ1-2; no definite D call. V lost 6 bases and J 5 bases, leaving 7 bases between the germline ends. The CDR3 loop spans 11 amino acids. Germline CDR1 is MDHEN and CDR2 is SYDVKM. Here the CDR3 DNA reads TGTGCCAGCAGCTCGGTATATGGCTACACCTTC. This translates into CASSSVYGYTF.

A few counts support this clone. The chain joins TRBV7-2 to TRBJ2-3; TRBD2 agrees at 7 bases. CDR1 is SGHTA and CDR2 is FQGNSA in the germline V gene. There are 15 residues in the CDR3. The V segment lost 6 bases and the J segment 0 bases; nucleotides outside the gene matches: 6. The DNA for the CDR3 is TGTGCCAGCAGGCCGGGACTAACTAGCACAGATACGCAGTATTTT. It yields the protein CASRPGLTSTDTQYF. The variable domain in full, with the rest retrieved from reference TRBV7-2 and TRBJ2-3, is GAGVSQSPSNKVTEKGKDVELRCDPISGHTALYWYRQSLGQGLEFLIYFQGNSAPDKSGLPSDRFSAERTGGSVSTLTIQRTQQEDSAVYLCASRPGLTSTDTQYFGPGTRLTVL.

The rearrangement uses TRBV29-1 and TRBJ2-3; 9 bases are a match to TRBD2. The V gene's germline CDR1 is SQVTM and CDR2 ANQGSEA. The CDR3 runs 16 residues. V was clipped by 4 bases and J by 1 base; unmatched bases: 9. The CDR3 DNA follows: TGCAGCGTTGCAATGCGACTAGCGGAACGCACAGATACGCAGTATTTT. It is translated as CSVAMRLAERTDTQYF.

This clone was counted between two and nine times. The chain links TRBV6-1 to TRBJ2-5, with 10 bases that match TRBD1. The CDR3 sequence is 15 residues long. Trimming took 2 bases from V and 6 from J; bases not matched to a gene: 6. Germline V lookup: CDR1 MNHNS, CDR2 SASEGT. CDR3 bases: TGTGCCAGCAGTGAACCGGGACAGGGGTTAAAGACCCAGTACTTC. Protein product: CASSEPGQGLKTQYF.